This T cell receptor (beta chain) is drawn from a study of T cells in Graves' hyperthyroidism and ophthalmopathy. Study in general: Pretreatment peripheral blood was obtained at initial diagnosis.

Using RNA transcripts as the source, TCR beta CDR3 regions were amplified. HTBI primers were used for first-round RT-PCR of the TCR CDR3. TCRdb independently ran MiXCR on the multiplex PCR reads; one entry per CDR3 protein. The sample has hundreds of thousands of distinct CDR3 sequences; less than 15% are singletons. No progression to ophthalmopathy during 18 months of follow-up defined stable disease. The PBMCs had their origin in 7.5 to 10 ml of fresh peripheral blood. Study-wide findings and caveats: Among clonotypes expanded in thyroid above 0.001, most were also found in blood.

The CDR3 has 15 amino acids. Trimming took off 5 bases at V and 0 bases at J, with 10 bases between the two ends. The germline CDR1 and CDR2 sequences are MNHEY and SMNVEV (reference sequence). In its sample, this clonotype was seen a few times. Its target is not known. This receptor was obtained from a woman between 18 and 29 years old with Graves' hyperthyroidism. The chain couples TRBV27 to TRBJ1-4; weak D call: TRBD1 (5 bases). The sequenced material came from blood. The CDR3 nucleotides read TGTGCCAGCAGTGTCTGGGGGGCAACTAATGAAAAACTGTTTTTT. Protein sequence: CASSVWGATNEKLFF.